Listed here are 13 T cell receptor beta chains from one sample, sequenced in a study of T cells in Graves' hyperthyroidism and ophthalmopathy. The CDR3 regions of TCR beta were amplified from RNA transcripts. A set of HTBI primers served as the primers for a first-round RT-PCR of the TCR CDR3. TCRdb reprocessed the multiplex PCR reads with MiXCR, giving one entry per CDR3 protein. The sample includes roughly 570,000 distinct CDR3 sequences, around 45% of them seen just once. The sequenced material came from peripheral blood or thyroid tissue (not recorded which). These receptors were obtained from a woman aged 18 to 35 with Graves' hyperthyroidism.

Note on this clonotype: A much bigger clone sits one base away, suggesting this may be a read error. The V call is TRBV9, the J call TRBJ1-6; 7 bases line up with TRBD1. Germline V lookup: CDR1 SGDLS, CDR2 YYNGEE. The CDR3 consists of 16 residues. The CDR3 DNA sequence: TGTGCCAGCAGTGACGGCAACAGGGGCGGGAATTCACCCCCCCACTTT. Translation gives CASSDGNRGGNSPPHF. The variable domain in full, with the rest retrieved from reference TRBV9 and TRBJ1-6, is DSGVTQTPKHLITATGQRVTLRCSPRSGDLSVYWYQQSLDQGLQFLIQYYNGEERAKGNILERFSAQQFPDLHSELNLSSLELGDSALYFCASSDGNRGGNSPPHFGNGTRLTVT.

The chain joins TRBV10-3 to TRBJ2-2; maybe TRBD1 (6 bases). CDR1 is ENHRY and CDR2 is SYGVKD in the germline V gene. Between the trimmed V and J ends, which lost 3 bases and 8 bases, there was a span of 7 bases. The CDR3 loop spans 12 amino acids. The CDR3 region is CAISEQGGELFF. The DNA of the CDR3 is TGTGCCATCAGTGAACAGGGAGGGGAGCTGTTTTTT.

The chain has TRBV6-5 and TRBJ2-5; TRBD2 matches at 8 bases. This CDR3 has 16 residues. The trim removed 8 bases at V and 0 bases at J, leaving 11 bases unmatched. Germline-derived CDR1 and CDR2 are MNHEY and SVGAGI. The CDR3 loop is CASGGSGRQNQETQYF. As DNA, the CDR3 is TGTGCCAGCGGAGGAAGCGGGAGACAAAACCAAGAGACCCAGTACTTC.

The chain couples TRBV2 to TRBJ1-4; D possibly corresponds to TRBD1 (6 bases). With 4 bases removed from V and 7 bases from J, the gap between germline ends came to 13 bases. The CDR3 runs to 14 residues. The germline CDR1 and CDR2 sequences are SNHLY and FYNNEI. CDR3 coding DNA: TGTGCCAGCAGTGGCCAGAAAGGGGGTGAAAAACTGTTTTTT. It codes for CASSGQKGGEKLFF.

The rearrangement joins TRBV12-3 or TRBV12-4 to TRBJ1-1; TRBD1 matches 9 bases. The CDR3 is 16 amino acids. V dropped 4 bases and J dropped 5; count of bases not matched to a gene: 11. The DNA of the CDR3 is TGTGCCAGCAGTTCCGGACAGGGGTCCCTACGGACTGAAGCTTTCTTT. Translating gives CASSSGQGSLRTEAFF.

With respect to this clonotype: This clone may be a read error of a much larger clone one base away. The CDR3: CASSVDYPYEQYF. The CDR3 nucleotides are TGTGCCAGCAGCGTGGACTACCCCTACGAGCAGTACTTC. The chain uses TRBV11-2 and TRBJ2-7, with a possible D match to TRBD2 (6 bases). The CDR3 runs to 13 residues. With 5 bases removed from V and 2 bases from J, the gap between germline ends came to 10 bases. Germline-derived CDR1 and CDR2 are SGHAT and FQNNGV.

This clonotype was seen only once. One base away lies a much larger clone, so this may be a sequencing read error. The chain links TRBV6-6 to TRBJ1-6; TRBD1 matches at 9 bases. CDR3 length: 21 amino acids. Germline CDR1 and CDR2: MNHNY and SVGAGI (reference sequence). The CDR3 DNA reads as TGTGCCAACAGTTACTCGAGAGGGGACAGGGACATATGGTCCTATAATTCACCCCTCCACTTT. Translating gives CANSYSRGDRDIWSYNSPLHF.

The table lists this clonotype with many counts. The genes are TRBV29-1 and TRBJ1-2, with TRBD1 as a possible D gene (5 bases). V lost 4 bases and J lost 8, with 14 bases in between. Germline CDR1 and CDR2: SQVTM and ANQGSEA. The length of the CDR3 is 12 residues. The CDR3 nucleotides read TGCAGCGTTGGGCAGGGAGGGGACGGCTACACCTTC. Translating it yields CSVGQGGDGYTF. Together with reference TRBV29-1 and TRBJ1-2, the CDR3 gives the full variable domain: SAVISQKPSRDICQRGTSLTIQCQVDSQVTMMFWYRQQPGQSLTLIATANQGSEATYESGFVIDKFPISRPNLTFSTLTVSNMSPEDSSIYLCSVGQGGDGYTFGSGTRLTVV.

Points on this clonotype: It is unclear where the CDR3 begins or ends on the DNA, so no DNA is shown, and the CDR3 is as TCRdb lists it. The V and J genes are TRBV7-3 and TRBJ2-7; the table's TRBD1 call for D was not verified on the DNA. Germline V gene sequence: CDR1 SGHTA, CDR2 FQGTGA. The CDR3 contains 15 residues when both ends are counted. The CDR3 reads CACSVEIGGTYEQYF.

This clonotype was detected ten times or more. J is TRBJ1-2 and V is TRBV20-1; no clear D gene. The CDR3 has 12 residues. Trimming took 4 bases from V and 6 from J, leaving 12 bases between them. CDR1 is DFQATT and CDR2 is SNEGSKA in the germline V gene (reference sequence). CDR3 residues: CSANNGMDGYTF. CDR3 nucleotides: TGCAGTGCTAACAACGGTATGGATGGCTACACCTTC.

This clonotype came up many times. J is TRBJ2-7 and V is TRBV20-1, with no clear D. Germline CDR1 is DFQATT and CDR2 is SNEGSKA (reference sequence). The CDR3 spans 15 residues. Trimming left V 2 bases short and J 1 base short, with 15 bases between. The DNA of the CDR3 is TGCAGTGCTAGACCCCCTATCGGCTTTTCCTACGAGCAGTACTTC. Its protein is CSARPPIGFSYEQYF.

The chain carries TRBV19 and TRBJ2-5; 8 nucleotides match TRBD1. The J segment lost 1 base and the V segment lost 7 bases, leaving 8 bases of the junction unmatched. CDR3 size: 15 residues. CDR1 LNHDA and CDR2 SQIVND come from the germline V gene (reference sequence). The CDR3 reads CASTPTGEIQETQYF. The CDR3 nucleotides are TGTGCCAGTACCCCGACAGGGGAGATCCAAGAGACCCAGTACTTC. Complete variable domain (other parts from reference TRBV19 and TRBJ2-5): DGGITQSPKYLFRKEGQNVTLSCEQNLNHDAMYWYRQDPGQGLRLIYYSQIVNDFQKGDIAEGYSVSREKKESFPLTVTSAQKNPTAFYLCASTPTGEIQETQYFGPGTRLLVL.

The J gene is TRBJ2-1, the V gene TRBV29-1, with D unclear. Germline V gives CDR1 SQVTM, CDR2 ANQGSEA. The CDR3 sequence is 12 residues long. V gave up 0 bases and J gave up 12 bases, with 12 bases separating them. This CDR3 reads CSVEDNLHGQFF. Written as DNA, the CDR3 is TGCAGCGTTGAAGACAATCTCCACGGGCAGTTCTTC.